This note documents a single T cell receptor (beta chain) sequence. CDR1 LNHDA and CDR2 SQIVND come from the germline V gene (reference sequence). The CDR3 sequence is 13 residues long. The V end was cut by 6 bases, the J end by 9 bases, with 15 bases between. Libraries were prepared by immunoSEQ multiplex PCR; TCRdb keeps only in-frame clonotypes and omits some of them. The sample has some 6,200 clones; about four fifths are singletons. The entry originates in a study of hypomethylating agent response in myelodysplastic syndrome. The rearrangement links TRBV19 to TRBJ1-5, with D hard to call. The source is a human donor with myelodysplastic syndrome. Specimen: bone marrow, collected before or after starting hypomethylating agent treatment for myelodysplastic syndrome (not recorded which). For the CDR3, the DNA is TGTGCCAGTAGCCCCGCTACACAATCGCCCCAGCATTTT. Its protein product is CASSPATQSPQHF.